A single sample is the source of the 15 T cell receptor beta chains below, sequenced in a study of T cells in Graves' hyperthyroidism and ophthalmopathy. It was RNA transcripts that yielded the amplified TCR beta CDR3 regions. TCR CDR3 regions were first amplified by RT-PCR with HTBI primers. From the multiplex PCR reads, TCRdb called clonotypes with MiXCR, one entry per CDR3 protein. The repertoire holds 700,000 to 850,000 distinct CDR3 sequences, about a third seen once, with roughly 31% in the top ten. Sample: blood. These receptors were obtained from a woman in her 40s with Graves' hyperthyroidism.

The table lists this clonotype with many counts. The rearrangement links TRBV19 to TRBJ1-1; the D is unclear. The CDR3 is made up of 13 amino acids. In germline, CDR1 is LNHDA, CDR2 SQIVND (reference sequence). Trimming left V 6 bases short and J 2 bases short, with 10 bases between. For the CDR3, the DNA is TGTGCCAGTAGGACGGTGAGTAACACTGAAGCTTTCTTT. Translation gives CASRTVSNTEAFF.

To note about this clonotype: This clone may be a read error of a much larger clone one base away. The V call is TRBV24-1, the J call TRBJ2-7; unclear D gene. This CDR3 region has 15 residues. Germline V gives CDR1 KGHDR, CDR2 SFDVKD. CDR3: CAASDSWGSSYEQYF. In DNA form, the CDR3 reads TGTGCCGCCAGTGATTCATGGGGTAGCTCCTACGAGCAGTACTTC.

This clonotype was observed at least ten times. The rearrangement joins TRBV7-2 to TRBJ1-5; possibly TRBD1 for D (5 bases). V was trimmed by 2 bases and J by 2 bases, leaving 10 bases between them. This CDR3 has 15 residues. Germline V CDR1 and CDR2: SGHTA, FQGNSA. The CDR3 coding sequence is TGTGCCAGCAGCTTAATGGGGCAAGGCAATCAGCCCCAGCATTTT. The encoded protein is CASSLMGQGNQPQHF.

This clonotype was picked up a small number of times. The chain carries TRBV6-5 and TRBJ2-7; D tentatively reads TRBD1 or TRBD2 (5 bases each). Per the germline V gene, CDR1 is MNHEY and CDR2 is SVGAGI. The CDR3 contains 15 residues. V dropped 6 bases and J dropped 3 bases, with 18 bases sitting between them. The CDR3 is CASSSPSRGRYEQYF. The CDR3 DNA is TGTGCCAGCAGCAGCCCGAGTCGGGGACGCTACGAGCAGTACTTC.

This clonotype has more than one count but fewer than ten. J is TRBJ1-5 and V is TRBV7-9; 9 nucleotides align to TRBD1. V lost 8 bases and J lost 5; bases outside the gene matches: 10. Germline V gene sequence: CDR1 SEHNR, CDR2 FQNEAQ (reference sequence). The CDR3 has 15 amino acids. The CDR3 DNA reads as TGTGCCAGCGGAGGACAGGGGATAGGTTATCAGCCCCAGCATTTT. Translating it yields CASGGQGIGYQPQHF.

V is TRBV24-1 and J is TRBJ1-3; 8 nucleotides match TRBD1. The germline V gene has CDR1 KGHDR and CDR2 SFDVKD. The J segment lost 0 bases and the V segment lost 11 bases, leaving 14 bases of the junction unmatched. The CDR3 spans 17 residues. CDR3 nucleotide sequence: TGTGCCAGCACAGGGGGGACACCTATTCTCTCTGGAAACACCATATATTTT. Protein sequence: CASTGGTPILSGNTIYF.

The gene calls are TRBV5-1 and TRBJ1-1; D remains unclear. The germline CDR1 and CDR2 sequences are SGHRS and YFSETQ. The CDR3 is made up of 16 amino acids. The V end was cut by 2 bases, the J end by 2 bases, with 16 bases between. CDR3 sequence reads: CASSFFWAGENTEAFF. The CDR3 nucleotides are TGCGCCAGCAGCTTCTTTTGGGCAGGAGAAAACACTGAAGCTTTCTTT.

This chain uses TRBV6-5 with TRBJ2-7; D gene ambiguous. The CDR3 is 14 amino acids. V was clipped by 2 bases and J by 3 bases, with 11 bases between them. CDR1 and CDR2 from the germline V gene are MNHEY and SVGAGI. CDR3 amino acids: CASSYGAEDYEQYF. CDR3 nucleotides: TGTGCCAGCAGTTACGGTGCAGAAGACTACGAGCAGTACTTC.

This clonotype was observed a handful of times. CDR3: CASSWGWGGETQYF. The DNA for the CDR3 is TGTGCCAGCAGCTGGGGCTGGGGGGGAGAGACCCAGTACTTC. This sequence joins TRBV5-6 and TRBJ2-5; 7 nucleotides line up with TRBD2. CDR1 and CDR2 from the germline V gene are SGHDT and YYEEEE. There are 14 residues in the CDR3. V gave up 3 bases and J gave up 4 bases; unmatched junction bases: 6. The whole variable domain, remainder taken from reference TRBV5-6 and TRBJ2-5, is DAGVTQSPTHLIKTRGQQVTLRCSPKSGHDTVSWYQQALGQGPQFIFQYYEEEERQRGNFPDRFSGHQFPNYSSELNVNALLLGDSALYLCASSWGWGGETQYFGPGTRLLVL.

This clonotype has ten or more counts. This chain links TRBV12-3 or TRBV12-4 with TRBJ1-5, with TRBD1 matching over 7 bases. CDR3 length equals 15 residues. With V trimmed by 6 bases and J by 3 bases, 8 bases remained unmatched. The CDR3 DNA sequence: TGTGCCAGCAGGCCTGACAGGGAGTTCAATCAGCCCCAGCATTTT. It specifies CASRPDREFNQPQHF.

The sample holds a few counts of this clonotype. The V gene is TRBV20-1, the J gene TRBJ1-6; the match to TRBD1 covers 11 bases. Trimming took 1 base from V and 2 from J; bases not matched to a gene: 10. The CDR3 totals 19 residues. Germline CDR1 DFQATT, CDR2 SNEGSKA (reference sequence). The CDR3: CSARGTGGGLSPYNSPLHF. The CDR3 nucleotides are TGCAGTGCTAGAGGGACAGGGGGCGGGCTCTCTCCCTATAATTCACCCCTCCACTTT.

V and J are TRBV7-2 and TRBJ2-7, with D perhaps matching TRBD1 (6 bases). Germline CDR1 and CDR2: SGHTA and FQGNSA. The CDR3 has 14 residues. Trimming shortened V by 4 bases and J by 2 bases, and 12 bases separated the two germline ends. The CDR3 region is CASSSNRDTYEQYF. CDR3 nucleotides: TGTGCCAGCAGCTCAAACCGGGACACCTACGAGCAGTACTTC.

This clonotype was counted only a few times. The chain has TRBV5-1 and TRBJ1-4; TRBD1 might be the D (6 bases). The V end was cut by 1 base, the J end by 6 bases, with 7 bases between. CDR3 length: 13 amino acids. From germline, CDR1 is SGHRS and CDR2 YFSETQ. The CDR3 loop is CASSLKGDEKLFF. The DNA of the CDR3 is TGCGCCAGCAGCTTGAAGGGGGATGAAAAACTGTTTTTT.

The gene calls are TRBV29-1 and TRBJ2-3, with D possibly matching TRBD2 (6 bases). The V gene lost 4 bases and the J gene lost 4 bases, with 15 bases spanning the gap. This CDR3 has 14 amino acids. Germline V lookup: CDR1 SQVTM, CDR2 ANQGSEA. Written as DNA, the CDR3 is TGCAGCGTTGTAGCGGATACGGGGGCAGATACGCAGTATTTT. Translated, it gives CSVVADTGADTQYF.

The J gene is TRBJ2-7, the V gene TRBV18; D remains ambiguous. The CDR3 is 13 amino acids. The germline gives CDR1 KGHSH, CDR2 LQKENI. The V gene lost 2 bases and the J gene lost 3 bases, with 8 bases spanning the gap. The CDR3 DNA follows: TGTGCCAGCTCACCAGCTCGCCACTACGAGCAGTACTTC. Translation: CASSPARHYEQYF.